Sequencing of this TCR beta chain was carried out in a study of human T cells and chemical hapten exposure. Study-wide context: Per-sample variation in TCR yield stemmed mainly from small pooled library volume differences. Whole-study findings and limits: No change in TCRs above 1 in 1000 frequency was produced by DPC sensitization.

As the library was built, unique molecular identifiers were attached to individual cDNA molecules. In the study's own analysis: The number of TCRs in each sample had a median of approximately 95,000 and spanned about 23,224 to 690,600. TCRdb reprocessed the 5' RACE reads with MiXCR, giving one entry per CDR3 protein. The V and J calls follow TCRdb's processing rather than the paper's. Found here are 100,000 to 120,000 distinct CDR3 sequences, 15% to 20% of them singletons; the top ten hold approximately 2.6%. The authors' total RNA extraction used unfractionated whole blood. V lost 6 bases to trimming and J lost 4 bases; unmatched junction nucleotides: 6. Germline CDR1 and CDR2: SGHDN and FVKESK. The CDR3 runs to 14 residues. There are a few counts of this clonotype. Its antigen remains unknown.

The sequence was obtained from a human donor in good health. The J gene is TRBJ2-5, the V gene TRBV14; TRBD2 aligns across 9 bases. CDR3 amino acids: CASRIAGAGETQYF. The CDR3, as DNA: TGTGCCAGCAGAATAGCGGGAGCGGGAGAGACCCAGTACTTC.